These T cell receptor beta chains were read from a single sample in a study of cytomegalovirus exposure and HLA in healthy donors. The protocol was immunoSEQ multiplex PCR, while the TCRdb copy is restricted to in-frame clones and leaves out a portion. This sample has about 160,000 clones; 80% occur once, and the top ten carry about 1.3%. Sequencing was carried out using PBMCs. All receptors come from a woman between 45 and 65 years old in good health and CMV-seronegative. The CDR3 runs from the conserved cysteine through the conserved F or W. The D gene is left open where the match is weak. Only some rows state a clone size, as once, few, many or a class for expanded clones.

j_call cdr3_length clone_size d_call v_call cdr3_aa cdr3_nt
TRBJ1-5 15 - TRBD1 TRBV7-9 CASSLEGAHNQPQHF TGTGCCAGCAGCTTAGAGGGGGCACACAATCAGCCCCAGCATTTT
TRBJ2-1 14 - TRBD2 TRBV19 CASSGLADYNEQFF TGTGCCAGTAGTGGACTAGCGGACTACAATGAGCAGTTCTTC
TRBJ2-5 15 - TRBD1 TRBV5-1 CASSLDQGAVETQYF TGCGCCAGCAGCTTGGATCAGGGGGCTGTAGAGACCCAGTACTTC
TRBJ2-5 16 - - TRBV19 CASSPHRLDSQETQYF TGTGCCAGTAGCCCTCACCGGCTAGACTCACAAGAGACCCAGTACTTC
TRBJ2-1 14 - - TRBV10-1 CASSESTGYLEQFF TGCGCCAGCAGTGAGTCAACAGGGTATCTTGAGCAGTTCTTC
TRBJ2-3 14 once - TRBV6-5 CATRGLADTDTQYF TGTGCCACCAGAGGTTTGGCGGACACAGATACGCAGTATTTT
TRBJ1-5 18 - TRBD1 TRBV19 CASSISGTGGRSNQPQHF TGTGCCAGTAGTATCTCCGGGACAGGGGGTCGTAGCAATCAGCCCCAGCATTTT
TRBJ1-2 15 - - TRBV19 CASSTRQPANYGYTF TGTGCCAGTAGTACCAGACAGCCAGCTAACTATGGCTACACCTTC
TRBJ1-1 12 - - TRBV11-2 CASSRTREEAFF TGTGCCAGCAGCCGGACTCGGGAAGAAGCTTTCTTT
TRBJ2-1 17 once TRBD2 TRBV4-1 CASSQEVAGRSYNEQFF TGCGCCAGCAGCCAAGAAGTAGCGGGAAGGTCCTACAATGAGCAGTTCTTC
TRBJ1-2 14 few TRBD1 TRBV2 CASSESHRGIGYTF TGTGCCAGCAGTGAATCCCACAGGGGAATTGGCTACACCTTC
TRBJ1-2 13 - TRBD1 TRBV7-2 CASSLGTGAGYTF TGTGCCAGCAGCTTAGGGACAGGGGCTGGCTACACCTTC
TRBJ1-1 16 - TRBD1 TRBV13 CASSRGQGIRVTEAFF TGTGCCAGCAGCCGGGGACAGGGGATAAGAGTGACTGAAGCTTTCTTT
TRBJ1-1 14 once - TRBV2 CASSEIRIEGEAFF TGTGCCAGCAGTGAGATTAGGATTGAGGGAGAAGCTTTCTTT
TRBJ1-4 16 - - TRBV6-5 CASSSSIQGPDEKLFF TGTGCCAGCAGTTCCTCGATACAGGGACCCGATGAAAAACTGTTTTTT
TRBJ1-2 15 - - TRBV15 CATSREVATLMSYTF TGTGCCACCAGCAGAGAGGTGGCGACTCTTATGTCCTACACCTTC
TRBJ2-7 19 - TRBD2 TRBV19 CASSSRTGLAGGIPYEQYF TGTGCCAGTAGTTCCAGGACGGGACTAGCGGGAGGGATCCCCTACGAGCAGTACTTC
TRBJ2-3 12 - TRBD1 TRBV7-2 CASTLTGDTQYF TGTGCCAGCACCCTGACAGGGGATACGCAGTATTTT
TRBJ1-1 15 - TRBD1 TRBV6-6 CASSFLQGGSTEAFF TGTGCCAGCAGTTTCCTACAGGGGGGTTCGACTGAAGCTTTCTTT
TRBJ2-5 17 - TRBD2 TRBV11-3 CASSLGPGLAGQETQYF TGTGCCAGCAGCTTAGGTCCGGGACTAGCGGGCCAAGAGACCCAGTACTTC
TRBJ1-6 15 few TRBD1 TRBV4-3 CASSQDTGGNSPLHF TGCGCCAGCAGCCAAGATACAGGGGGGAATTCACCCCTCCACTTT
TRBJ1-1 14 once - TRBV5-6 CASSLTEQDTEAFF TGTGCCAGCAGCTTGACGGAACAGGACACTGAAGCTTTCTTT
TRBJ1-5 17 - - TRBV18 CASSPRLTGDSNQPQHF TGTGCCAGCTCCCCAAGACTGACGGGGGATAGCAATCAGCCCCAGCATTTT
TRBJ2-3 15 - TRBD1 TRBV5-8 CASSGRRGQTDTQYF TGTGCCAGCAGCGGGCGCAGGGGACAGACAGATACGCAGTATTTT
TRBJ2-1 12 - TRBD1 TRBV6-5 CASSRDSYEQFF TGTGCCAGCAGCCGGGACAGCTATGAGCAGTTCTTC
TRBJ1-4 15 - TRBD1 TRBV7-8 CASSAPVGDSEKLFF TGTGCCAGCAGCGCCCCGGTAGGGGACAGTGAAAAACTGTTTTTT
TRBJ2-7 14 - - TRBV5-1 CASTDRQGSYEQYF TGCGCCAGCACCGACCGGCAGGGTTCCTACGAGCAGTACTTC
TRBJ1-1 15 - - TRBV7-8 CASTPRRGEGTEAFF TGTGCCAGCACCCCTCGGCGGGGGGAGGGGACTGAAGCTTTCTTT
TRBJ2-7 15 - - TRBV5-8 CASSLDGASGDEQYF TGTGCCAGCAGCTTGGATGGGGCCTCAGGGGACGAGCAGTACTTC
TRBJ1-1 14 - - TRBV6-1 CASSEVRGGDRAFF TGTGCCAGCAGTGAAGTGCGGGGGGGAGATCGGGCTTTCTTT
TRBJ1-4 14 - TRBD1 TRBV28 CASSPGTGGEKLFF TGTGCCAGCAGTCCGGGGACAGGTGGAGAAAAACTGTTTTTT
TRBJ1-5 15 - - TRBV28 CASLTRGGSNQPQHF TGTGCCAGCCTCACCCGGGGGGGAAGCAATCAGCCCCAGCATTTT
TRBJ1-5 14 - - TRBV5-6 CASSLRLFNQPQHF TGTGCCAGCAGCCTGCGTCTGTTCAATCAGCCCCAGCATTTT